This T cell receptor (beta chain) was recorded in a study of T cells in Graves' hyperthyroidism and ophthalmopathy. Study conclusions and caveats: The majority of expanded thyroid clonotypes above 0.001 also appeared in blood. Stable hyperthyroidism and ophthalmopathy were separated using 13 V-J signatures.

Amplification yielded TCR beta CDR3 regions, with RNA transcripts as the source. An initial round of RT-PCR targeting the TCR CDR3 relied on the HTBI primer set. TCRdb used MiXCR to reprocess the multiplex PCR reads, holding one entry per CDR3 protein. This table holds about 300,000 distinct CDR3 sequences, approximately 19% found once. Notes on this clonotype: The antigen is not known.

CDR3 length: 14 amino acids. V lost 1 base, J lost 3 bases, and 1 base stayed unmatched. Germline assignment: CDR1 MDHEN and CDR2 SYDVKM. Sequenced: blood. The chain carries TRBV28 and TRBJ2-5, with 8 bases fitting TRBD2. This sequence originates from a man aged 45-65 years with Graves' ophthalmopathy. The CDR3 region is CASSLSGGEETQYF. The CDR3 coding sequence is TGTGCCAGCAGTTTATCCGGGGGGGAAGAGACCCAGTACTTC.